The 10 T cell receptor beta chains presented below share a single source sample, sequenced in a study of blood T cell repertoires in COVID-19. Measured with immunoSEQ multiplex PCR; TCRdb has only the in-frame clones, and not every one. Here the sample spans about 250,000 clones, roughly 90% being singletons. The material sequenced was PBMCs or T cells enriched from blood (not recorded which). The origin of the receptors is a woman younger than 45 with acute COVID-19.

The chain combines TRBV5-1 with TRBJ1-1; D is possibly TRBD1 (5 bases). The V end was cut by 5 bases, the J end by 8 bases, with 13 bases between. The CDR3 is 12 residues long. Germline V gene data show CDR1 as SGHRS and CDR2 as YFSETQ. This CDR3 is CASRGEEPEAFF. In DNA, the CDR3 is TGCGCCAGCAGAGGGGAAGAGCCCGAAGCTTTCTTT. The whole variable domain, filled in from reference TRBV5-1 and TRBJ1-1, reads KAGVTQTPRYLIKTRGQQVTLSCSPISGHRSVSWYQQTPGQGLQFLFEYFSETQRNKGNFPGRFSGRQFSNSRSEMNVSTLELGDSALYLCASRGEEPEAFFGQGTRLTVV.

Here the CDR3 DNA reads TGTGCCACCAGCAGACCAATAGCGGGAGAGACCCAGTACTTC. It translates to CATSRPIAGETQYF. The genes are TRBV15 and TRBJ2-5; TRBD2 aligns across 7 bases. V shed 2 bases, J shed 4 bases, and the junction held 4 bases outside the gene matches. Germline V lookup: CDR1 LNHNV, CDR2 YYDKDF (reference sequence). The CDR3 length is 14 residues. Full variable domain (missing parts from reference TRBV15 and TRBJ2-5): DAMVIQNPRYQVTQFGKPVTLSCSQTLNHNVMYWYQQKSSQAPKLLFHYYDKDFNNEADTPDNFQSRRPNTSFCFLDIRSPGLGDTAMYLCATSRPIAGETQYFGPGTRLLVL.

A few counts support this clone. The CDR3 reads CASRGAGATTDTQYF. As DNA, the CDR3 is TGTGCCAGCAGGGGGGCGGGGGCGACCACAGATACGCAGTATTTT. The V and J genes are TRBV27 and TRBJ2-3, with TRBD2 as a possible D gene (7 bases). This CDR3 is 15 amino acids long. CDR1 and CDR2 (germline): MNHEY, SMNVEV (reference sequence). Trimming shortened V by 6 bases and J by 2 bases, and 15 bases separated the two germline ends.

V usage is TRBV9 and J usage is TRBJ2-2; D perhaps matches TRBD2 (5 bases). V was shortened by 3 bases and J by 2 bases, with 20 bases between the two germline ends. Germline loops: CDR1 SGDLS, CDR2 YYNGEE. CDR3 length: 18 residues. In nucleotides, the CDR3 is TGTGCCAGCAGCGCTGGGGAGACTACGGTAAAAAACACCGGGGAGCTGTTTTTT. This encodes CASSAGETTVKNTGELFF.

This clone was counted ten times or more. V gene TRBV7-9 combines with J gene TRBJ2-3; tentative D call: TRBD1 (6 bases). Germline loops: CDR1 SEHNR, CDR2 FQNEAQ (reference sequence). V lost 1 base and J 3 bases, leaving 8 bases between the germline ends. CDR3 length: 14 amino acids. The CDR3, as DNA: TGTGCCAGCAGCTTAGAAACAGGGACAGATACGCAGTATTTT. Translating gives CASSLETGTDTQYF.

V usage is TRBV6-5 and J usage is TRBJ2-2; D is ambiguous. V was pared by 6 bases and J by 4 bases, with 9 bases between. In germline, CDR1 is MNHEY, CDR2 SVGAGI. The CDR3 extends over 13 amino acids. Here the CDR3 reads CASSLVPTGELFF. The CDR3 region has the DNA TGTGCCAGCAGCCTCGTCCCCACCGGGGAGCTGTTTTTT.

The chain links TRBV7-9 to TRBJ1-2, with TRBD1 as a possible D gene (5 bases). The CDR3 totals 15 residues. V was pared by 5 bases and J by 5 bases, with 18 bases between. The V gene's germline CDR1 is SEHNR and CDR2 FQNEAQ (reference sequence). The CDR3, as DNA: TGTGCCAGCAGCCAGGCGGCCGGGGGTCTATATGGCTACACCTTC. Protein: CASSQAAGGLYGYTF.

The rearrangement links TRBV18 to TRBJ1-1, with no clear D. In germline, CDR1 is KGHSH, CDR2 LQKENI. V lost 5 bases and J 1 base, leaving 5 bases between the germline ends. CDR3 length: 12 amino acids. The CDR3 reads CASSFRNTEAFF. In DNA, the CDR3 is TGTGCCAGCTCATTCCGGAACACTGAAGCTTTCTTT.

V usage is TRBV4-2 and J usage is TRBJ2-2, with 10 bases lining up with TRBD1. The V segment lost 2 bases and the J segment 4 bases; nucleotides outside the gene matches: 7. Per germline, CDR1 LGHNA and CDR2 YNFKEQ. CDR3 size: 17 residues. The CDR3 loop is CASSQIGGTGVTGELFF. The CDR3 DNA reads TGTGCCAGCAGCCAAATTGGGGGGACAGGGGTCACCGGGGAGCTGTTTTTT.

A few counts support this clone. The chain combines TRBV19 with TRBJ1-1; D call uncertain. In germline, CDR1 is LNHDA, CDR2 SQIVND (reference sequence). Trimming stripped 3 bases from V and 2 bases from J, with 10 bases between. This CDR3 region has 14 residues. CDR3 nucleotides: TGTGCCAGTAGTATTTCGGACTTTAACACTGAAGCTTTCTTT. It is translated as CASSISDFNTEAFF.